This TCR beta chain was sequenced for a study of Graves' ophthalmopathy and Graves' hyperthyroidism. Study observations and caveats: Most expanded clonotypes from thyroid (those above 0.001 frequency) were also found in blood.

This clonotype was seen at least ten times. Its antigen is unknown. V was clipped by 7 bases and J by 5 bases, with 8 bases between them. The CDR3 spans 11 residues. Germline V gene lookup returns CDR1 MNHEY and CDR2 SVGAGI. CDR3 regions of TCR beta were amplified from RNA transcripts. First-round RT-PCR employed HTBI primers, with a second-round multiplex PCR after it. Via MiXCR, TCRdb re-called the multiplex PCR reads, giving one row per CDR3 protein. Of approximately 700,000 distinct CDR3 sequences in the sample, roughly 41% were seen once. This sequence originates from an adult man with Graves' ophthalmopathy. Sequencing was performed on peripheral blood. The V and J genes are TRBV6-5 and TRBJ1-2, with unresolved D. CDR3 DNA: TGTGCCAGCAATGGACTATATGGCTACACCTTC. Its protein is CASNGLYGYTF.